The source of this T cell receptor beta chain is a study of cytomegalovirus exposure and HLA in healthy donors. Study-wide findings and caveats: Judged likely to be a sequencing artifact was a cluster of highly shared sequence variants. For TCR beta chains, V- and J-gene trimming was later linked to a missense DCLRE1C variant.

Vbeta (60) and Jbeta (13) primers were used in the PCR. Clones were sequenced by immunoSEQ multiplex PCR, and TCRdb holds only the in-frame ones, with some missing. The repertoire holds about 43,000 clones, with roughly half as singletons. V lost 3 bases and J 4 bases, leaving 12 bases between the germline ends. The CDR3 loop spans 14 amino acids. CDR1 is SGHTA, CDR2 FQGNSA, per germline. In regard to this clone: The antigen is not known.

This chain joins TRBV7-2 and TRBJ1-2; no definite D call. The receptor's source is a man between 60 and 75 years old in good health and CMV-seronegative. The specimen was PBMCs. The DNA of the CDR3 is TGTGCCAGCAGCTTGGATGGACGGGGCTATGGCTACACCTTC. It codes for CASSLDGRGYGYTF.